The rows below give T cell receptor beta chains drawn from one sample of a study of cytomegalovirus exposure and HLA in healthy donors. Some clones are missing from TCRdb's copy, which holds only in-frame ones; the method was immunoSEQ multiplex PCR. The sample's table shows 130,000 or so clones. Sequencing input: PBMCs. These receptors were collected from a woman in her forties in good health and CMV-seropositive. CDR3s include the opening cysteine and the closing phenylalanine or tryptophan. Each record gives: D gene, V gene, CDR3 length, CDR3 protein. The D gene is left open where the match is weak.

D: TRBD2; V: TRBV11-2; length: 13; CDR3: CASRLAGAYEQYF
D: TRBD2; V: TRBV29-1; length: 11; CDR3: CSVRREHEQYF
D: TRBD1; V: TRBV6-1; length: 16; CDR3: CASSGQGARSNSPLHF
D: TRBD2; V: TRBV5-6; length: 17; CDR3: CASSPGLAETFTDTQYF
D: -; V: TRBV7-9; length: 13; CDR3: CASGVQGDYEQYF
D: -; V: TRBV5-1; length: 14; CDR3: CASGYRQGGETQYF
D: -; V: TRBV6-5; length: 11; CDR3: CASSSLYGYTF
D: -; V: TRBV30; length: 17; CDR3: CAWSPRGWGDFYYGYTF
D: TRBD1; V: TRBV14; length: 15; CDR3: CASSLRTGMNTEAFF
D: TRBD2; V: TRBV27; length: 14; CDR3: CASRPSGRANEQFF